The 12 T cell receptor beta chains in this list originate from one sample, sequenced in a study of shared clonotypes between healthy human individuals. The repertoire was sequenced with immunoSEQ multiplex PCR; TCRdb's copy has only in-frame clones and lacks some. In the table there are under 850,000 clones, over 60% of which are singletons. Sequencing was carried out using memory CD4+ T cells sorted from blood. Subset in this sample: CD45RA-negative fraction. These receptors all stem from a woman aged 25 to 39 in good health.

The chain recombines TRBV6-1 with TRBJ2-3; D is uncertain. The CDR3 sequence is 13 residues long. The germline V gene encodes CDR1 MNHNS and CDR2 SASEGT. V was shortened by 2 bases and J by 7 bases, with 10 bases between the two germline ends. The CDR3 DNA follows: TGTGCCAGCAGTGAAAGCGTTGTTAATACGCAGTATTTT. Protein sequence: CASSESVVNTQYF.

A word on this clone: Other DNA sequences in the same sample also yield this CDR3. The chain couples TRBV7-9 to TRBJ1-5; D not resolved. The germline V gene encodes CDR1 SEHNR and CDR2 FQNEAQ (reference sequence). With 4 bases removed from V and 5 bases from J, the gap between germline ends came to 9 bases. This CDR3 has 13 residues. CDR3 in DNA: TGTGCCAGCAGCTCGGACCCAGATCAGCCCCAGCATTTT. Protein: CASSSDPDQPQHF.

The CDR3 sequence is CASSVDLPGISADTQYF. CDR3 in DNA: TGTGCCAGCAGCGTAGATCTCCCAGGGATTTCTGCAGATACGCAGTATTTT. V and J are TRBV9 and TRBJ2-3; D is perhaps TRBD1 (5 bases). The ends were cut back, 0 bases at V and 4 bases at J, with 18 bases in the middle. CDR1 is SGDLS and CDR2 is YYNGEE in the germline V gene. The CDR3 extends over 17 amino acids.

The chain combines TRBV19 with TRBJ2-7; D gene unclear. In germline, CDR1 is LNHDA, CDR2 SQIVND (reference sequence). The CDR3 length is 13 residues. Trimming removed 5 bases at V and 6 bases at J, with 14 bases between. CDR3 nucleotides: TGTGCCAGTAGTGTGCTTGGAGCTCGCGAGCAGTACTTC. Its protein is CASSVLGAREQYF.

In this sample, this clone turned up a few times. The sample holds other DNA sequences that translate to the same CDR3. V gene TRBV18 combines with J gene TRBJ1-5; weak D call: TRBD1 (5 bases). Trimming stripped 6 bases from V and 5 bases from J, with 14 bases between. CDR3 size: 14 residues. CDR1 and CDR2 from the germline V gene are KGHSH and LQKENI. CDR3 nucleotides: TGTGCCAGCTCCTCTGACAGAGAATATCAGCCCCAGCATTTT. It translates to CASSSDREYQPQHF.

On this clone: A read error may be the cause here, since a much bigger clone is one base away. This CDR3 is also generated by other DNA sequences in the sample. The chain joins TRBV7-9 to TRBJ1-1; tentatively, D is TRBD1 (5 bases). Trimming shortened V by 2 bases and J by 3 bases, and 7 bases separated the two germline ends. The length of the CDR3 is 13 residues. Germline CDR1 reads SEHNR; CDR2 reads FQNEAQ (reference sequence). CDR3 sequence reads: CASSLQGDTEAFF. The CDR3 DNA reads TGTGCCAGCAGCTTACAGGGTGACACTGAAGCTTTCTTT.

There are a few counts of this clone. The V and J genes are TRBV6-1 and TRBJ2-1, with D tentatively TRBD2 (5 bases). The germline CDR1 and CDR2 sequences are MNHNS and SASEGT. V shed 0 bases and J shed 6 bases, with 12 bases lying between them. The CDR3 has 15 residues. CDR3 residues: CASSEADSASNEQFF. The CDR3 DNA sequence: TGTGCCAGCAGTGAAGCCGATAGCGCGAGCAATGAGCAGTTCTTC.

The V and J genes are TRBV2 and TRBJ2-5, with D possibly being TRBD2 (5 bases). Matching the DNA end better, TRBJ2-7 makes the J call doubtful. This CDR3 is 12 amino acids long. Germline CDR1 SNHLY, CDR2 FYNNEI. The CDR3 DNA is TGTGCCAGCAAAGCGGTGGCCTACGAGCAGTACTTC. This translates into CASKAVAYEQYF.

On this clone itself: The same CDR3 also results from other DNA sequences found in this sample. The chain recombines TRBV19 with TRBJ1-2; D may be TRBD1 (5 bases). V was cut by 6 bases and J by 4 bases, with 6 bases left in between. The CDR3 runs 11 residues. Germline assignment: CDR1 LNHDA and CDR2 SQIVND (reference sequence). This CDR3 is CASSQGYGYTF. Here the CDR3 DNA reads TGTGCCAGTAGCCAGGGCTATGGCTACACCTTC.

On this clone: Distinct nucleotide sequences in the sample also encode this CDR3. The V gene is TRBV7-9, the J gene TRBJ1-1, with D hard to call. The V end was cut by 1 base, the J end by 4 bases, with 10 bases between. Germline assignment: CDR1 SEHNR and CDR2 FQNEAQ (reference sequence). The CDR3 consists of 14 residues. The DNA for the CDR3 is TGTGCCAGCAGCTTAGATGGTGTGGGCACTGAAGCTTTCTTT. Its protein product is CASSLDGVGTEAFF.

This clone has more than one count but fewer than ten. The V and J genes are TRBV30 and TRBJ1-5; D call uncertain. The CDR3 spans 12 residues. Looked up from germline, CDR1 is GTSNPN and CDR2 is SVGIG (reference sequence). Trimming left V 3 bases short and J 6 bases short, with 9 bases between. The CDR3 loop is CAWSPSPQPQHF. The DNA for the CDR3 is TGTGCCTGGAGCCCTAGCCCTCAGCCCCAGCATTTT.

V is TRBV27 and J is TRBJ1-4; 12 bases map to TRBD1. The J segment lost 11 bases and the V segment lost 6 bases, leaving 10 bases of the junction unmatched. The CDR3 is 15 residues long. CDR1 is MNHEY and CDR2 is SMNVEV in the germline V gene (reference sequence). CDR3 region: CASRPDRDRGRKLFF. The CDR3 bases are TGTGCCAGCAGGCCCGATCGGGACAGGGGGCGCAAACTGTTTTTT.